A single sample is the source of the 15 T cell receptor beta chains below, sequenced in a study of blood T cells in healthy people across ages (dated by TCRdb to between 2014 and 2016). Library generation was performed with 5' RACE. Sequenced using an Illumina HiSeq 2500. A second roughly 6 to 12 cycle PCR used a sample-barcoded 5' primer and a J-beta primer mix. TCRdb reanalyzed the raw reads on its own, using fastp at Q25 for trimming and MiXCR for clone calling, and kept in-frame beta chains. Each CDR3 protein appears once, grouped with its most common genes and DNA. A total of roughly 830,000 distinct CDR3 sequences appear in this sample, 62% of them only once. In total, the top ten clones hold 25% to 35% of the sample. Material for sequencing was blood. These receptors originate from a man aged 30-40 years in good health.

This clonotype has just a few counts. This chain uses TRBV20-1 with TRBJ2-1; 8 nucleotides agree with TRBD1. Germline trimming cut 2 bases from V and 6 bases from J; bases unmatched to any gene: 6. Germline-derived CDR1 and CDR2 are DFQATT and SNEGSKA (reference sequence). The CDR3 has 14 residues. CDR3 coding DNA: TGCAGTGCTAGACGCCGGGACAGGAGCAATGAGCAGTTCTTC. Protein: CSARRRDRSNEQFF.

The V call is TRBV27, the J call TRBJ2-1; 10 nucleotides agree with TRBD2. Trimming took 1 base from V and 3 from J; bases not matched to a gene: 9. CDR3 size: 18 residues. Germline CDR1 and CDR2: MNHEY and SMNVEV (reference sequence). For the CDR3, the DNA is TGTGCCAGCAGTTTATTTGGGCTAGCGGGGGTTTACTACAATGAGCAGTTCTTC. Translating it yields CASSLFGLAGVYYNEQFF.

The chain uses TRBV5-6 and TRBJ1-2; D is possibly TRBD1 (6 bases). V shed 4 bases and J shed 7 bases, with 14 bases lying between them. Germline V CDR1 and CDR2: SGHDT, YYEEEE. The CDR3 totals 13 residues. The CDR3 DNA reads TGTGCCAGCAGCGCCACAGGGTACAGTGGCTACACCTTC. Translation: CASSATGYSGYTF.

The gene calls are TRBV20-1 and TRBJ1-5; 8 bases agree with TRBD1. This CDR3 is built from 15 residues. The V and J ends lost 7 bases and 2 bases, in that order; junction bases with no gene match: 10. CDR1 is DFQATT, CDR2 SNEGSKA, per germline (reference sequence). CDR3 sequence: CSVGQGGRGNQPQHF. The CDR3 DNA reads as TGCAGTGTTGGACAGGGAGGTCGGGGCAATCAGCCCCAGCATTTT.

The chain combines TRBV18 with TRBJ1-2; 7 bases line up with TRBD1. The CDR3 extends over 15 amino acids. Trimming cost V 2 bases and J 2 bases; bases outside gene matches: 5. Per germline, CDR1 KGHSH and CDR2 LQKENI. In DNA form, the CDR3 reads TGTGCCAGCTCACCAGCCGGGACAGAGAACTATGGCTACACCTTC. This gives the protein CASSPAGTENYGYTF.

V usage is TRBV6-6 and J usage is TRBJ1-2; D remains unclear. CDR1 is MNHNY and CDR2 is SVGAGI in the germline V gene (reference sequence). This CDR3 is 12 amino acids long. Trimming cost V 5 bases and J 8 bases, with 12 bases left between them. This CDR3 is CASSPGGEGYTF. The CDR3 nucleotides are TGTGCCAGCAGTCCCGGTGGGGAGGGCTACACCTTC.

The chain uses TRBV28 and TRBJ2-1; 7 nucleotides align to TRBD1. This CDR3 comprises 15 residues. Germline values: CDR1 MDHEN, CDR2 SYDVKM. Trimming cost V 8 bases and J 6 bases; bases outside gene matches: 13. CDR3 in amino acids: CASLLGDSLINEQFF. CDR3 nucleotide sequence: TGTGCCAGCCTTCTCGGGGACAGCCTGATCAATGAGCAGTTCTTC.

This chain joins TRBV6-1 and TRBJ2-1; 10 nucleotides align to TRBD2. The CDR3 contains 12 residues. J lost 14 bases, V lost 6 bases, and 7 bases had no gene match. CDR1 MNHNS and CDR2 SASEGT come from the germline V gene. CDR3 DNA: TGTGCCAGCAGCGAGGGACTAGCGTTGAAGTTCTTC. As protein: CASSEGLALKFF.

V and J are TRBV6-5 and TRBJ1-5; D call uncertain. The CDR3 is 12 amino acids. Trimming took 5 bases from V and 3 from J, leaving 5 bases between them. CDR1 and CDR2 from the germline V gene are MNHEY and SVGAGI. As DNA, the CDR3 is TGTGCCAGCAGTGCCTCCAATCAGCCCCAGCATTTT. This codes for CASSASNQPQHF.

This clonotype was seen only a few times. The gene calls are TRBV6-5 and TRBJ1-4; possible D gene TRBD1, 5 bases. The V gene lost 2 bases and the J gene lost 3 bases, with 7 bases spanning the gap. This CDR3 region has 14 residues. Germline CDR1 MNHEY, CDR2 SVGAGI. The CDR3 DNA is TGTGCCAGCAGTTACGGGGGGGCTAATGAAAAACTGTTTTTT. Protein product: CASSYGGANEKLFF.

The rearrangement uses TRBV27 and TRBJ1-5; D is uncertain. This CDR3 is built from 16 residues. The germline CDR1 and CDR2 sequences are MNHEY and SMNVEV (reference sequence). V lost 1 base and J lost 0, with 10 bases in between. The DNA for the CDR3 is TGTGCCAGCAGTTTATACGGCAGGTATAGCAATCAGCCCCAGCATTTT. This encodes CASSLYGRYSNQPQHF.

V and J are TRBV6-2 or TRBV6-3 and TRBJ2-7; no reliable D call. V lost 8 bases, J lost 3 bases, and 14 bases lay in between. Germline V lookup: CDR1 MNHEY, CDR2 SVGEGT. CDR3 length: 13 residues. The CDR3 coding sequence is TGTGCCAGCCGGGCAAAGGGAAACTACGAGCAGTACTTC. Its protein is CASRAKGNYEQYF.

Comment on this clonotype: The conserved phenylalanine or tryptophan normally closing the CDR3 is absent here, so this likely arose from a read error. J is TRBJ2-7 and V is TRBV29-1, with D perhaps matching TRBD1 (6 bases). The CDR3 loop spans 11 amino acids. Germline CDR1 and CDR2: SQVTM and ANQGSEA. The V end was cut by 7 bases, the J end by 3 bases, with 10 bases between. CDR3 DNA sequence: TGCAGCGCCTGGGACATCTACGAGCAGTACTTA. Its protein is CSAWDIYEQYL.

This clonotype was recorded a few times. V usage is TRBV7-9 and J usage is TRBJ1-6; D perhaps matches TRBD1 (6 bases). Germline V gives CDR1 SEHNR, CDR2 FQNEAQ (reference sequence). Between the trimmed V and J ends, which lost 6 bases and 3 bases, there was a span of 18 bases. The CDR3 spans 17 residues. CDR3 loop: CASRSNREGLYNSPLHF. CDR3 sequence (DNA): TGTGCCAGCAGGTCTAACAGGGAAGGCCTCTATAATTCACCCCTCCACTTT.

The rearrangement joins TRBV9 to TRBJ2-3; 9 bases map to TRBD2. V lost 4 bases and J lost 9; bases outside the gene matches: 15. This CDR3 is 16 amino acids long. Germline CDR1 and CDR2: SGDLS and YYNGEE. CDR3 sequence reads: CASSPAGGAKFSTQYF. Written as DNA, the CDR3 is TGTGCCAGCAGCCCTGCGGGGGGGGCTAAGTTTTCGACGCAGTATTTT.